Shown below are 30 T cell receptor beta chains from a single sample sequenced in a study of CD8 T cells in ankylosing spondylitis (dated by TCRdb to 2017 to 2019). The protocol used for the library was 5' RACE. The data were produced on an Illumina HiSeq 2500. The raw public reads went through TCRdb reprocessing: fastp at Q25, MiXCR clone calling, in-frame beta chains kept. Duplicate CDR3 protein sequences are folded into a single record with the most common DNA and genes. This sample lists more than 150,000 distinct CDR3 sequences; approximately 13% were detected once. 9.5% to 11% of the sample is taken by the ten largest. Sequenced sample: blood, either unsorted or a sorted T cell fraction (not recorded which). Receptors were obtained from a female donor with ankylosing spondylitis or in good health (not recorded which).

This clonotype was found many times. The rearrangement links TRBV20-1 to TRBJ2-3, with 11 bases matching TRBD2. Germline V CDR1 and CDR2: DFQATT, SNEGSKA (reference sequence). The length of the CDR3 is 16 residues. The V gene end was trimmed by 3 bases and the J gene end by 4 bases; junction bases not matched to a gene: 9. CDR3 loop: CSARAVLAGEADTQYF. In DNA, the CDR3 is TGCAGTGCTAGGGCTGTACTAGCGGGAGAAGCAGATACGCAGTATTTT.

This clonotype was seen a handful of times. This chain links TRBV10-3 with TRBJ2-5; 7 bases line up with TRBD1. J was trimmed by 5 bases and V by 3 bases; bases with no gene match: 6. This CDR3 contains 14 residues. Germline V lookup: CDR1 ENHRY, CDR2 SYGVKD. CDR3 sequence (DNA): TGTGCCATCAGTGACCGCGACAGGGAGGAGACCCAGTACTTC. This codes for CAISDRDREETQYF.

The chain couples TRBV12-3 or TRBV12-4 to TRBJ2-4, with D hard to call. The CDR3 length is 14 residues. V gave up 5 bases and J gave up 0 bases, with 8 bases separating them. CDR3 DNA sequence: TGTGCCAGCAGTCCCCGGACAGCCAAAAACATTCAGTACTTC. This codes for CASSPRTAKNIQYF.

At least ten counts were recorded for this clonotype. The rearrangement links TRBV27 to TRBJ2-1; D tentatively fits TRBD1 or TRBD2 (6 bases each). The germline V gene encodes CDR1 MNHEY and CDR2 SMNVEV (reference sequence). With 6 bases removed from V and 6 bases from J, the gap between germline ends came to 18 bases. This CDR3 has 15 amino acids. The CDR3 is CASSNDGGAINEQFF. DNA for the CDR3: TGTGCCAGCAGCAATGACGGGGGCGCAATCAATGAGCAGTTCTTC.

Note on this clonotype: An end of the junction does not agree with germline; a read error may underlie this. The V gene is TRBV7-2, the J gene TRBJ2-7; no definite D call. Germline CDR1 reads SGHTA; CDR2 reads FQGNSA. The CDR3 is made up of 12 amino acids. In DNA, the CDR3 is TGTGTCAGCAGCCCCTCTAACTACGAGCAGTACTTC. Protein: CVSSPSNYEQYF.

This clonotype has at least ten counts. The chain uses TRBV9 and TRBJ2-7; D gene ambiguous. This CDR3 contains 14 residues. Trimming shortened V by 4 bases and J by 0 bases, and 11 bases separated the two germline ends. Germline CDR1 is SGDLS and CDR2 is YYNGEE. CDR3 in amino acids: CASSPRHSSYEQYF. In DNA form, the CDR3 reads TGTGCCAGCAGCCCTAGACACTCCTCCTACGAGCAGTACTTC.

This clonotype was seen a few times. This chain uses TRBV5-1 with TRBJ2-2, with TRBD2 matching 11 bases. CDR1 SGHRS and CDR2 YFSETQ come from the germline V gene. Trimming at V came to 6 bases and at J to 1 base, leaving 2 bases not matched to a gene. The CDR3 has 15 amino acids. The CDR3 spells CASTGTSGNTGELFF. CDR3 DNA: TGCGCCAGCACCGGGACTAGCGGGAACACCGGGGAGCTGTTTTTT.

This clonotype was seen many times. The gene calls are TRBV12-5 and TRBJ1-6; D is unclear. V lost 6 bases, J lost 10 bases, and 10 bases lay in between. The CDR3 contains 12 residues. Germline CDR1 LGHNT, CDR2 FRNRAP. CDR3 sequence (DNA): TGTGCTAGTGGCCTCGTCGGATCACCCCTCCACTTT. It codes for CASGLVGSPLHF.

The sample holds many counts of this clonotype. V usage is TRBV5-1 and J usage is TRBJ2-2, with no clear D. CDR1 is SGHRS, CDR2 YFSETQ, per germline. V was shortened by 0 bases and J by 5 bases, with 11 bases between the two germline ends. The CDR3 is 15 amino acids. DNA of the CDR3: TGCGCCAGCAGCTTGGTTGGGTTGAGAACCGGGGAGCTGTTTTTT. Amino acid sequence: CASSLVGLRTGELFF.

This clonotype was observed at least ten times. The chain uses TRBV24-1 and TRBJ2-7; 7 positions match TRBD1. This CDR3 region has 16 residues. The junction had 8 bases not matched to a gene; V was cut back by 2 bases and J by 2 bases. CDR1 is KGHDR, CDR2 SFDVKD, per germline. The CDR3 spells CATSDSGGPNPYEQYF. As DNA, the CDR3 is TGTGCCACCAGTGATTCAGGGGGTCCAAATCCCTACGAGCAGTACTTC.

A remark on this clonotype: This may be a read error: a much more frequent sequence differs by one nucleotide. The genes are TRBV7-2 and TRBJ2-2; possibly TRBD2 for D (6 bases). Germline assignment: CDR1 SGHTA and CDR2 FQGNSA. The CDR3 has 16 residues. CDR3 coding DNA: TGTGTCAGCAGCTTAGCGAGACTAGCGAACACCGGGGAGCTGTTTTTT. The encoded protein is CVSSLARLANTGELFF. The entire variable domain, with the rest obtained from reference TRBV7-2 and TRBJ2-2, is as follows: GAGVSQSPSNKVTEKGKDVELRCDPISGHTALYWYRQSLGQGLEFLIYFQGNSAPDKSGLPSDRFSAERTGGSVSTLTIQRTQQEDSAVYLCVSSLARLANTGELFFGEGSRLTVL.

This clonotype was seen ten or more times. The CDR3: CASSLGLLAGDEQFF. CDR3 nucleotide sequence: TGCGCCAGCAGTCTTGGATTACTCGCGGGAGATGAGCAGTTCTTC. J is TRBJ2-1 and V is TRBV5-1; 7 bases match TRBD2. Germline V CDR1 and CDR2: SGHRS, YFSETQ. The CDR3 length is 15 residues. J was trimmed by 8 bases and V by 5 bases; bases with no gene match: 13.

The J gene is TRBJ2-2, the V gene TRBV11-3, with D hard to call. The V gene lost 1 base and the J gene lost 1 base, with 7 bases spanning the gap. The germline V gene encodes CDR1 SGHNT and CDR2 YENEEA. The CDR3 extends over 15 amino acids. The CDR3 DNA follows: TGTGCCAGCAGCTTAGTTTGGGGGAACACCGGGGAGCTGTTTTTT. This translates into CASSLVWGNTGELFF.

This clonotype was observed a few times. This chain uses TRBV5-1 with TRBJ2-4; D is unclear. The length of the CDR3 is 13 residues. Trimming stripped 0 bases from V and 11 bases from J, with 12 bases between. Looked up from germline, CDR1 is SGHRS and CDR2 is YFSETQ. CDR3 coding DNA: TGCGCCAGCAGCTTGGGAAGCATGCAGCTTCAGTACTTC. This encodes CASSLGSMQLQYF.

The table lists this clonotype with many counts. Germline is not matched at one junction end, which may reflect a read error. The chain uses TRBV12-3 or TRBV12-4 and TRBJ2-1; TRBD1 matches 10 bases. The CDR3 is 12 residues long. CDR3 in DNA: TGTGCCAGCAGTTTATTTCGGGACAGGGGTGTCTTC. Translating gives CASSLFRDRGVF.

This clonotype came up many times. The V and J genes are TRBV7-9 and TRBJ1-1, with TRBD1 identical over 7 bases. The junction had 10 bases not matched to a gene; V was cut back by 5 bases and J by 1 base. CDR3 length: 16 residues. CDR1 is SEHNR and CDR2 is FQNEAQ in the germline V gene (reference sequence). This CDR3 is CASSPRGGGANTEAFF. CDR3 DNA sequence: TGTGCCAGCAGCCCCAGGGGGGGGGGCGCGAACACTGAAGCTTTCTTT.

This clonotype was seen many times. The rearrangement links TRBV4-3 to TRBJ1-2, with TRBD1 matching 10 bases. The CDR3 covers 15 residues. Germline CDR1 LGHNA, CDR2 YSLEER. J gave up 3 bases and V 0 bases, and 1 base lay outside the gene matches. The CDR3 is CASSQDGQGDYGYTF. The CDR3, as DNA: TGCGCCAGCAGCCAAGACGGACAGGGGGACTATGGCTACACCTTC.

V is TRBV12-3 or TRBV12-4 and J is TRBJ2-3; TRBD2 agrees at 8 bases. After removal of 6 bases from V and 2 bases from J, the junction contained 10 bases not matched to a gene. The length of the CDR3 is 16 residues. The CDR3 nucleotides are TGTGCCAGCAGCCGTAGCGGGGCCGGCCCCACAGATACGCAGTATTTT. It encodes CASSRSGAGPTDTQYF.

This clonotype was seen more than once but under ten times. The chain has TRBV7-2 and TRBJ1-5, with a weak D call TRBD1 (6 bases). Germline V gene sequence: CDR1 SGHTA, CDR2 FQGNSA. This CDR3 has 17 residues. Trimming took 7 bases from V and 2 from J, leaving 21 bases between them. CDR3: CASTGVGGTGGNQPQHF. CDR3 bases: TGTGCCAGCACAGGGGTAGGGGGGACGGGTGGCAATCAGCCCCAGCATTTT.

Many counts were recorded for this clonotype. V is TRBV6-4 and J is TRBJ2-3, with a weak D call TRBD1 (6 bases). V lost 2 bases and J lost 3, with 6 bases in between. The CDR3 is made up of 13 amino acids. The germline V gene encodes CDR1 MRHNA and CDR2 SNTAGT. CDR3 nucleotides: TGTGCCAGCAGTGACAGGGGGACAGATACGCAGTATTTT. Translating it yields CASSDRGTDTQYF.

J is TRBJ2-5 and V is TRBV20-1; D not resolved. The germline V gene encodes CDR1 DFQATT and CDR2 SNEGSKA (reference sequence). CDR3 length: 14 amino acids. V lost 0 bases and J 4 bases, leaving 12 bases between the germline ends. The CDR3 DNA sequence: TGCAGTGCTAGAGAGGCCTCTGCTCCAGAGACCCAGTACTTC. Protein: CSAREASAPETQYF.

This clonotype was observed many times. The chain has TRBV4-2 and TRBJ2-2, with 9 bases aligning to TRBD2. V trimming: 0 bases; J trimming: 5 bases; junction bases outside the gene matches: 1. The CDR3 runs 15 residues. Looked up from germline, CDR1 is LGHNA and CDR2 is YNFKEQ. The CDR3 DNA follows: TGTGCCAGCAGCCAAGATCTAGCGGGAACCGGGGAGCTGTTTTTT. This encodes CASSQDLAGTGELFF.

This clonotype was counted at least ten times. The chain joins TRBV15 to TRBJ1-1, with D hard to call. V was pared by 4 bases and J by 2 bases, with 8 bases between. Germline CDR1 reads LNHNV; CDR2 reads YYDKDF (reference sequence). The CDR3 runs 13 residues. This chain's CDR3 is CATSIWPNTEAFF. The DNA of the CDR3 is TGTGCCACCAGCATTTGGCCCAACACTGAAGCTTTCTTT.

V gene TRBV7-6 combines with J gene TRBJ2-3; perhaps D is TRBD1 or TRBD2 (5 bases each). Germline loops: CDR1 SGHVS, CDR2 FNYEAQ. Trimming removed 5 bases at V and 9 bases at J, with 18 bases between. This CDR3 is built from 14 residues. CDR3 amino acids: CASSPGPTGDTQYF. CDR3 in DNA: TGTGCCAGCAGCCCAGGCCCCACCGGGGACACGCAGTATTTT.

This clonotype came up many times. This chain joins TRBV27 and TRBJ1-1; D is perhaps TRBD1 (5 bases). Germline V gene lookup returns CDR1 MNHEY and CDR2 SMNVEV (reference sequence). Trimming left V 5 bases short and J 10 bases short, with 23 bases between. This CDR3 is built from 15 residues. For the CDR3, the DNA is TGTGCCAGCAGTCCACCTGGGACCCTGCTCGAAGGAGCTTTCTTT. This codes for CASSPPGTLLEGAFF.

This clonotype has ten or more counts. This chain joins TRBV7-9 and TRBJ2-5; D not resolved. The germline CDR1 and CDR2 sequences are SEHNR and FQNEAQ (reference sequence). CDR3 length: 14 residues. The germline V and J ends were trimmed by 4 bases and 5 bases, with 14 bases remaining between them. The CDR3 region has the DNA TGTGCCAGCAGCTCCCAGCATGGCCTGGAGACCCAGTACTTC. The encoded protein is CASSSQHGLETQYF.

This chain uses TRBV27 with TRBJ2-5; 8 nucleotides match TRBD1. V was pared by 3 bases and J by 5 bases, with 5 bases of the junction left unmatched. The V gene's germline CDR1 is MNHEY and CDR2 SMNVEV (reference sequence). The CDR3 runs to 14 residues. In DNA, the CDR3 is TGTGCCAGCAGTTTTGGACAGGGAGGCGAGACCCAGTACTTC. It yields the protein CASSFGQGGETQYF.

This chain uses TRBV14 with TRBJ2-3, with 13 bases lining up with TRBD2. Germline loops: CDR1 SGHDN, CDR2 FVKESK. Losses at the gene ends were 0 bases for V and 7 bases for J; bases not matched to a gene: 10. The CDR3 is 18 amino acids. The CDR3 DNA reads as TGTGCCAGCAGCCAAGACGGACTAGCGGGAGCATATCTTTATACGCAGTATTTT. This translates into CASSQDGLAGAYLYTQYF.

This clonotype was observed many times. This chain's CDR3 is CASSKKDEQFF. The CDR3 DNA reads as TGTGCCAGCAGTAAAAAAGATGAGCAGTTCTTC. The V call is TRBV2, the J call TRBJ2-1; no definite D call. CDR1 and CDR2 from the germline V gene are SNHLY and FYNNEI. The CDR3 runs to 11 residues. V was cut by 5 bases and J by 8 bases, with 7 bases left in between. Variable domain in full (rest from reference TRBV2 and TRBJ2-1): EPEVTQTPSHQVTQMGQEVILRCVPISNHLYFYWYRQILGQKVEFLVSFYNNEISEKSEIFDDQFSVERPDGSNFTLKIRSTKLEDSAMYFCASSKKDEQFFGPGTRLTVL.

The table lists this clonotype with a count of one. The V and J genes are TRBV11-2 and TRBJ2-1, with 11 nucleotides matching TRBD2. J gave up 6 bases and V 1 base, and 5 bases lay outside the gene matches. This CDR3 has 16 residues. The germline V gene encodes CDR1 SGHAT and CDR2 FQNNGV. The CDR3 nucleotides are TGTGCCAGCAGCTTAGGTCTAGCGGGAGGCTTCAATGAGCAGTTCTTC. This translates into CASSLGLAGGFNEQFF.